This is a list of T cell receptor beta chains from one sample in a study of T cell responses to AZD1222 COVID-19 vaccine. Profiled with immunoSEQ multiplex PCR; TCRdb holds only in-frame clones, not every one. The data contain around 150,000 clones, 92% of them singletons. The sequences come from peripheral blood, collected 28 days after the second AZD1222 dose. These receptors were obtained from an adult who received the AZD1222 COVID-19 vaccine. Each CDR3 is given with its conserved first and last residue. D genes are given only for firm matches. Clone size is shown for a subset of rows, as once, few, many or a class of expanded clone.

clone_size j_call d_call v_call cdr3_aa cdr3_nt
NA TRBJ1-3 NA TRBV27 CASSPRFGNTIYF TGTGCCAGCAGTCCAAGATTTGGAAACACCATATATTTT
NA TRBJ2-7 NA TRBV7-9 CASSLGPREQYF TGTGCCAGCAGCTTAGGCCCTCGCGAGCAGTACTTC
NA TRBJ2-1 TRBD2 TRBV19 CASSTLTSATRNEQFF TGTGCCAGTAGTACCCTGACTAGCGCCACACGTAATGAGCAGTTCTTC
NA TRBJ2-1 NA TRBV6-5 CASSYGRINEQFF TGTGCCAGCAGTTACGGCCGCATCAATGAGCAGTTCTTC
NA TRBJ2-7 NA TRBV27 CASRRGDETYEQYF TGTGCCAGCAGACGCGGGGACGAAACCTACGAGCAGTACTTC
NA TRBJ1-2 NA TRBV5-5 CASSIREGTNYGYTF TGTGCCAGCAGCATCAGGGAGGGAACTAACTATGGCTACACCTTC
once TRBJ2-7 NA TRBV5-1 CASSLDYPSSYEQYF TGCGCCAGCAGCTTGGACTACCCGAGCTCCTACGAGCAGTACTTC
NA TRBJ2-2 NA TRBV29-1 CSVVVGGTGTTGELFF TGCAGCGTTGTGGTCGGGGGTACGGGAACCACCGGGGAGCTGTTTTTT
NA TRBJ2-2 NA TRBV30 CAWRRPGRDTGELFF TGTGCCTGGAGGAGACCGGGACGGGACACCGGGGAGCTGTTTTTT
NA TRBJ2-1 NA TRBV5-6 CASSWRRDLSYNEQFF TGTGCCAGCAGCTGGCGCCGGGACCTCTCCTACAATGAGCAGTTCTTC